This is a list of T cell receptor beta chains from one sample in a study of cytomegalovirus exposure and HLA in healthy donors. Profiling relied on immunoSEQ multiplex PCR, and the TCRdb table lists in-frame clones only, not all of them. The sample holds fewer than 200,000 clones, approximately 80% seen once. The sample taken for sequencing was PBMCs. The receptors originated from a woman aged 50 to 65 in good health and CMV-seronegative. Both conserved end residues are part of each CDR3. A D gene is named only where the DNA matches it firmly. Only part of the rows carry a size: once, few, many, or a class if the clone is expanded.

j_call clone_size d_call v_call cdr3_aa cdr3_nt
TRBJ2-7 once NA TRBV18 CASSPKTDSYEQYF TGTGCCAGCTCACCAAAGACAGACTCCTACGAGCAGTACTTC
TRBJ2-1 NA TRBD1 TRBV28 CASSFSDRNNEQFF TGTGCCAGCAGTTTCTCGGACAGGAACAATGAGCAGTTCTTC
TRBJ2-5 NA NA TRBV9 CASSAGAAPQYF TGTGCCAGCAGCGCGGGAGCGGCGCCCCAGTACTTC
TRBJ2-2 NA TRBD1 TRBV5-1 CASFEDRGSTGELFF TGCGCCAGCTTTGAGGACAGGGGTTCCACCGGGGAGCTGTTTTTT
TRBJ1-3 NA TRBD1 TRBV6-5 CASSGGIDGNTIYF TGTGCCAGTTCAGGGGGCATAGACGGAAACACCATATATTTT
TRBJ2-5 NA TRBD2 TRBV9 CASSSRTSGGQETQYF TGTGCCAGCAGCTCCCGGACTAGCGGGGGCCAAGAGACCCAGTACTTC
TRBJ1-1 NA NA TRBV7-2 CASSFPSTEAFF TGTGCCAGCAGCTTCCCGAGCACTGAAGCTTTCTTT
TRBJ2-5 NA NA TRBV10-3 CAISDPNKLPETQYF TGTGCCATCAGTGATCCTAATAAACTCCCAGAGACCCAGTACTTC
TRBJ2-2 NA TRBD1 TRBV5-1 CASTQFGDRVNTGELFF TGCGCCAGCACCCAGTTTGGGGACAGGGTTAACACCGGGGAGCTGTTTTTT
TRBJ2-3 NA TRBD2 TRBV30 CAWSRTSGRTDTQYF TGTGCCTGGAGCAGGACTAGCGGGAGAACAGATACGCAGTATTTT
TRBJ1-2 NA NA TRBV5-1 CASSLDYYGYTF TGCGCCAGCAGCTTGGACTACTATGGCTACACCTTC
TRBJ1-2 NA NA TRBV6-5 CASSYLVSGYGYTF TGTGCCAGCAGTTACCTTGTCAGCGGGTATGGCTACACCTTC
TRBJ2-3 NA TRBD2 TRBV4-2 CASSQEVAGGTDTQYF TGTGCCAGCAGCCAAGAGGTAGCGGGGGGCACAGATACGCAGTATTTT
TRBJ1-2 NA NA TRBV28 CASRPPGTNYGYTF TGTGCCAGCAGACCCCCGGGGACTAACTATGGCTACACCTTC
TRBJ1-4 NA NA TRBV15 CATSRDGWGSTNEKLFF TGTGCCACCAGCAGAGATGGATGGGGCAGCACTAATGAAAAACTGTTTTTT
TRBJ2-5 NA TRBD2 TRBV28 CASSLNWPLMERGYQETQYF TGTGCCAGCAGTTTAAATTGGCCCTTAATGGAGCGGGGCTACCAAGAGACCCAGTACTTC
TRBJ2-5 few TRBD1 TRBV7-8 CASSLARTGSETQYF TGTGCCAGCAGCTTAGCGAGGACAGGGTCAGAGACCCAGTACTTC
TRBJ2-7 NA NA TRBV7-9 CASSPTSLSYEQYF TGTGCCAGCAGCCCGACTAGTCTCTCGTACGAGCAGTACTTC
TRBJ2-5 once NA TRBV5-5 CASSTAFGQETQYF TGTGCCAGCAGTACAGCTTTTGGACAGGAGACCCAGTACTTC
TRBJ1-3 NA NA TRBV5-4 CASSSRGSGNTIYF TGTGCCAGCAGCTCGCGAGGAAGTGGAAACACCATATATTTT
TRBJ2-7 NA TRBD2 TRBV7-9 CASSPAVGGRADEQYF TGTGCCAGCAGCCCCGCAGTAGGCGGGAGGGCTGACGAGCAGTACTTC
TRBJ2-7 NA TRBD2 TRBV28 CASSLPLAGAGGEQYF TGTGCCAGCAGTCTCCCCTTAGCGGGAGCCGGCGGCGAGCAGTACTTC
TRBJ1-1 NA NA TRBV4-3 CASSQDGAGSNTEAFF TGCGCCAGCAGCCAAGATGGGGCAGGGTCAAACACTGAAGCTTTCTTT
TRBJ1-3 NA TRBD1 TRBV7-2 CASSDRAGGNTIYF TGTGCCAGCTCCGACAGGGCGGGCGGAAACACCATATATTTT